This T cell receptor (beta chain) was observed in a study of beta chain features in type 1 diabetes. Only a few counts were recorded for this clone. Every bit of the isolated RNA underwent reverse transcription, so sequencing read expressed TCRB transcripts. The table came from immunoSEQ multiplex PCR; TCRdb's copy has only in-frame clones and leaves some out. This sample has about 140,000 clones, with about 7% found just once. The CDR3 spans 15 residues. Unmatched junction bases numbered 3, after V lost 0 bases and J lost 5 bases. CDR1 is SGHRS and CDR2 is YFSETQ in the germline V gene. The TCR sequence derives from a woman under 40 in good health. The sequenced sample consisted of central memory CD4+ T cells from blood. The chain couples TRBV5-1 to TRBJ2-3; 10 positions match TRBD1. In DNA, the CDR3 is TGCGCCAGCAGCTTGGGGGACAGGGGAGGAGATACGCAGTATTTT. It encodes CASSLGDRGGDTQYF. Filled out from reference TRBV5-1 and TRBJ2-3, the complete variable domain reads KAGVTQTPRYLIKTRGQQVTLSCSPISGHRSVSWYQQTPGQGLQFLFEYFSETQRNKGNFPGRFSGRQFSNSRSEMNVSTLELGDSALYLCASSLGDRGGDTQYFGPGTRLTVL.